The 23 T cell receptor beta chains given below trace back to one sample, sequenced in a study of T cell responses to AZD1222 COVID-19 vaccine. Method: immunoSEQ multiplex PCR; TCRdb's copy keeps in-frame clones and lacks some. The table has 150,000 or so clones, about 92% seen once. Sequencing was performed on peripheral blood, taken 28 days after the second AZD1222 dose. The receptor source for this set is an adult who received the AZD1222 COVID-19 vaccine.

The J gene is TRBJ1-1, the V gene TRBV18; D perhaps matches TRBD1 (6 bases). CDR1 KGHSH and CDR2 LQKENI come from the germline V gene. This CDR3 contains 13 residues. The V and J ends lost 3 bases and 7 bases respectively, with 12 bases between them. The CDR3, as DNA: TGTGCCAGCTCACCCTTGTTGGACAGTGAAGCTTTCTTT. It specifies CASSPLLDSEAFF. Looking up the rest from reference TRBV18 and TRBJ1-1 gives the full variable domain: NAGVMQNPRHLVRRRGQEARLRCSPMKGHSHVYWYRQLPEEGLKFMVYLQKENIIDESGMPKERFSAEFPKEGPSILRIQQVVRGDSAAYFCASSPLLDSEAFFGQGTRLTVV.

The CDR3 here is CASSRPSRGQGTYEQYF. The CDR3, as DNA: TGTGCCAGCAGCCGCCCCTCCCGGGGACAGGGCACCTACGAGCAGTACTTC. V and J are TRBV7-9 and TRBJ2-7; TRBD1 agrees at 9 bases. This CDR3 region has 17 residues. V shed 5 bases and J 2 bases; nucleotides not matched to a gene: 13. The germline gives CDR1 SEHNR, CDR2 FQNEAQ (reference sequence).

J is TRBJ1-3 and V is TRBV15; no definite D call. Germline-derived CDR1 and CDR2 are LNHNV and YYDKDF (reference sequence). Trimming stripped 9 bases from V and 0 bases from J, with 9 bases between. The CDR3 is 13 residues long. CDR3 sequence reads: CATVGSSGNTIYF. The CDR3 DNA reads TGTGCCACGGTGGGGAGCTCTGGAAACACCATATATTTT.

The rearrangement uses TRBV30 and TRBJ1-2; 8 nucleotides match TRBD1. V gave up 2 bases and J gave up 7 bases; unmatched junction bases: 9. Per the germline V gene, CDR1 is GTSNPN and CDR2 is SVGIG (reference sequence). This CDR3 region has 14 residues. The CDR3 loop reads CAWSTLSRGPGYTF. For the CDR3, the DNA is TGTGCCTGGAGTACCTTAAGCAGGGGGCCTGGCTACACCTTC.

The V and J genes are TRBV12-5 and TRBJ2-1; 9 nucleotides match TRBD1. The CDR3 is 14 amino acids. CDR1 and CDR2 (germline): LGHNT, FRNRAP. V was clipped by 5 bases and J by 7 bases; unmatched bases: 6. The CDR3 sequence is CASGLSTGGNEQFF. In nucleotides, the CDR3 is TGTGCTAGTGGTCTATCGACAGGGGGGAATGAGCAGTTCTTC.

V is TRBV2 and J is TRBJ1-2, with TRBD1 matching over 7 bases. The germline gives CDR1 SNHLY, CDR2 FYNNEI. V was clipped by 6 bases and J by 8 bases; unmatched bases: 15. CDR3 length: 15 amino acids. In nucleotides, the CDR3 is TGTGCCAGCAGCCCCCGACAGGGAAGGCGGCGAGGCTACACCTTC. Amino acid sequence: CASSPRQGRRRGYTF.

V gene TRBV5-6 combines with J gene TRBJ2-4; TRBD1 is a possible D gene (5 bases). Germline V lookup: CDR1 SGHDT, CDR2 YYEEEE. V was clipped by 4 bases and J by 9 bases, with 11 bases between them. CDR3 length: 12 residues. Here the CDR3 DNA reads TGTGCCAGCAGCGGGTGGACAAGCATTCAGTACTTC. Its protein is CASSGWTSIQYF.

The chain combines TRBV6-6 with TRBJ2-1; no clear D gene. The CDR3 runs to 12 residues. In germline, CDR1 is MNHNY, CDR2 SVGAGI (reference sequence). Between the trimmed V and J ends, which lost 4 bases and 5 bases, there was a span of 6 bases. The chain's CDR3 is CASSSFNNEQFF. The CDR3 coding sequence is TGTGCCAGCAGTTCTTTTAACAATGAGCAGTTCTTC.

This clone was counted once. The chain uses TRBV2 and TRBJ2-1; no firm D call. V lost 9 bases, J lost 5 bases, and 11 bases lay in between. The CDR3 has 12 residues. Per germline, CDR1 SNHLY and CDR2 FYNNEI. The CDR3 reads CASKSQDNEQFF. The CDR3 region has the DNA TGTGCCAGTAAGTCCCAGGACAATGAGCAGTTCTTC.

The chain couples TRBV28 to TRBJ2-5, with D possibly matching TRBD1 (6 bases). Germline CDR1 and CDR2: MDHEN and SYDVKM. Trimming removed 5 bases from V and 0 bases from J, with 16 bases in between. The CDR3 is 16 residues long. The CDR3 region has the DNA TGTGCCAGCAGTATGCGAAAAACAGGGTACCAAGAGACCCAGTACTTC. This encodes CASSMRKTGYQETQYF.

The V and J genes are TRBV27 and TRBJ1-3, with no clear D. The V end was cut by 3 bases, the J end by 2 bases, with 5 bases between. Germline V gives CDR1 MNHEY, CDR2 SMNVEV (reference sequence). This CDR3 is built from 13 residues. The CDR3 DNA follows: TGTGCCAGCAGTTTTCGGGCTGGAAACACCATATATTTT. It yields the protein CASSFRAGNTIYF.

V is TRBV11-2 and J is TRBJ1-3; D gene unclear. In germline, CDR1 is SGHAT, CDR2 FQNNGV. This CDR3 contains 16 residues. The V end was cut by 5 bases, the J end by 0 bases, with 14 bases between. The CDR3 sequence is CASSHPGGPSGNTIYF. The CDR3 DNA sequence: TGTGCCAGCAGCCATCCAGGAGGGCCCTCTGGAAACACCATATATTTT. Drawing the rest from reference TRBV11-2 and TRBJ1-3, the complete variable domain is EAGVAQSPRYKIIEKRQSVAFWCNPISGHATLYWYQQILGQGPKLLIQFQNNGVVDDSQLPKDRFSAERLKGVDSTLKIQPAKLEDSAVYLCASSHPGGPSGNTIYFGEGSWLTVV.

V is TRBV5-1 and J is TRBJ1-5, with 7 bases that match TRBD1. The CDR3 sequence is 14 residues long. The V segment lost 5 bases and the J segment 6 bases; nucleotides outside the gene matches: 8. Germline assignment: CDR1 SGHRS and CDR2 YFSETQ. CDR3 DNA sequence: TGCGCCAGCAGGGAGGGGGCTAACAGTCAGCCCCAGCATTTT. Its translation: CASREGANSQPQHF.

This chain links TRBV30 with TRBJ1-1; 7 bases align to TRBD1. CDR1 is GTSNPN and CDR2 is SVGIG in the germline V gene (reference sequence). This CDR3 is built from 14 residues. V lost 0 bases, J lost 4 bases, and 5 bases stayed unmatched. The CDR3 loop reads CAWSVQGQVTEAFF. The CDR3 DNA is TGTGCCTGGAGTGTACAGGGGCAAGTCACTGAAGCTTTCTTT. Full variable domain (outside the CDR3, taken from reference TRBV30 and TRBJ1-1): SQTIHQWPATLVQPVGSPLSLECTVEGTSNPNLYWYRQAAGRGLQLLFYSVGIGQISSEVPQNLSASRPQDRQFILSSKKLLLSDSGFYLCAWSVQGQVTEAFFGQGTRLTVV.

The chain uses TRBV7-8 and TRBJ1-4; D perhaps matches TRBD1 (6 bases). From germline, CDR1 is SGHVS and CDR2 FQNEAQ. The V gene lost 1 base and the J gene lost 2 bases, with 8 bases spanning the gap. The CDR3 has 15 residues. This CDR3 is CASSLGGLTNEKLFF. Here the CDR3 DNA reads TGTGCCAGCAGCTTAGGGGGGCTGACTAATGAAAAACTGTTTTTT.

The chain recombines TRBV9 with TRBJ2-4; D call uncertain. The CDR3 runs 15 residues. CDR1 SGDLS and CDR2 YYNGEE come from the germline V gene. V shed 3 bases and J shed 8 bases, with 18 bases lying between them. CDR3 sequence (DNA): TGTGCCAGCAGCGCTCGGCCAACATGGGCTGACATTCAGTACTTC. Protein sequence: CASSARPTWADIQYF.

The chain combines TRBV27 with TRBJ2-2; D is possibly TRBD1 (6 bases). The V end lost 8 bases, the J end lost 1 base, and 8 bases lay between the germline ends. Germline V CDR1 and CDR2: MNHEY, SMNVEV (reference sequence). The CDR3 sequence is 13 residues long. Written as DNA, the CDR3 is TGTGCCAGCGGGGGACAGAACACCGGGGAGCTGTTTTTT. Translating it yields CASGGQNTGELFF.

The gene calls are TRBV10-3 and TRBJ1-3; D is undetermined. CDR3 length: 15 amino acids. Germline V gives CDR1 ENHRY, CDR2 SYGVKD. Trimming left V 2 bases short and J 2 bases short, with 10 bases between. DNA of the CDR3: TGTGCCATCAGTGAGATTGGCAACACTGGAAACACCATATATTTT. This encodes CAISEIGNTGNTIYF.

The chain recombines TRBV11-3 with TRBJ2-3; 9 bases map to TRBD2. Losses at the gene ends were 1 base for V and 2 bases for J; bases not matched to a gene: 1. The CDR3 sequence is 15 residues long. Per germline, CDR1 SGHNT and CDR2 YENEEA. The CDR3 nucleotides read TGTGCCAGCAGCTTAGGCGGGGGGGTCACAGATACGCAGTATTTT. This codes for CASSLGGGVTDTQYF.

V is TRBV19 and J is TRBJ1-5, with no clear D. This CDR3 spans 14 amino acids. CDR1 and CDR2 (germline): LNHDA, SQIVND (reference sequence). V shed 10 bases and J shed 5 bases, with 18 bases lying between them. CDR3 protein: CATQDVAEHQPQHF. DNA for the CDR3: TGTGCCACCCAGGACGTTGCGGAGCATCAGCCCCAGCATTTT. Looking up the rest from reference TRBV19 and TRBJ1-5 gives the full variable domain: DGGITQSPKYLFRKEGQNVTLSCEQNLNHDAMYWYRQDPGQGLRLIYYSQIVNDFQKGDIAEGYSVSREKKESFPLTVTSAQKNPTAFYLCATQDVAEHQPQHFGDGTRLSIL.

The CDR3 loop is CASSSPGQGAANTEAFF. The CDR3, as DNA: TGTGCCAGCAGCTCCCCGGGACAGGGGGCTGCGAACACTGAAGCTTTCTTT. The rearrangement links TRBV7-6 to TRBJ1-1; 12 bases align to TRBD1. The CDR3 is 17 amino acids. The V segment lost 4 bases and the J segment 1 base; nucleotides outside the gene matches: 7. Germline V CDR1 and CDR2: SGHVS, FNYEAQ.

The gene calls are TRBV7-9 and TRBJ2-1; no reliable D call. The CDR3 is made up of 14 amino acids. Trimming shortened V by 0 bases and J by 8 bases, and 11 bases separated the two germline ends. CDR1 and CDR2 from the germline V gene are SEHNR and FQNEAQ (reference sequence). CDR3 DNA: TGTGCCAGCAGCTTAGCGGTCCTTGGGGATGAGCAGTTCTTC. Its protein product is CASSLAVLGDEQFF.

This chain uses TRBV5-1 with TRBJ2-1, with 10 bases identical to TRBD2. Germline V gene sequence: CDR1 SGHRS, CDR2 YFSETQ. The CDR3 length is 16 residues. Trimming at V came to 4 bases and at J to 0 bases, leaving 4 bases not matched to a gene. CDR3 in DNA: TGCGCCAGCAGCGGGGCTAGCGGGAGCTCCTACAATGAGCAGTTCTTC. It specifies CASSGASGSSYNEQFF.